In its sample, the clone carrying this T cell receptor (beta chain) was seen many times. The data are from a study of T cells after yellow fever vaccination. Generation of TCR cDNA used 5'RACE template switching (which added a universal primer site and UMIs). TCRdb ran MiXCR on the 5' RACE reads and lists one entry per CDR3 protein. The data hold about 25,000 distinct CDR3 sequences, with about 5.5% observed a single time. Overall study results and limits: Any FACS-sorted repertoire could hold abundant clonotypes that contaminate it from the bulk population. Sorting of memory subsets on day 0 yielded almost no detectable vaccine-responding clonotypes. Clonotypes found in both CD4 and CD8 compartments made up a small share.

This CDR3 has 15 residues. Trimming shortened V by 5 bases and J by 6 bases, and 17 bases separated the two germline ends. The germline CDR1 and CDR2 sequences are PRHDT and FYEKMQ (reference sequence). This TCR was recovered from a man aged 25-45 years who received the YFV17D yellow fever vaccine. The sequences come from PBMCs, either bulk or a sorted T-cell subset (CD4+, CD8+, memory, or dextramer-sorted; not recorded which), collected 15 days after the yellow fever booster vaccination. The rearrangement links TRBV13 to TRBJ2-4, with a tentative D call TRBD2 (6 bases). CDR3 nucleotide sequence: TGTGCCAGCAGCGCGGGGCGGGACCCCCCAAACATTCAGTACTTC. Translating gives CASSAGRDPPNIQYF.